A single sample is the source of the 23 T cell receptor beta chains below, sequenced in a study of T cells after yellow fever vaccination. In TCRdb, the 5' RACE reads were re-called with MiXCR into one record per CDR3 protein. The top ten clones hold 16% of a sample with more than 75,000 distinct CDR3 sequences, around 9.8% of them seen once. The source was CD8+ T cells not binding an NS4B(214-222) dextramer, sorted from PBMCs, collected around 15 days after the first yellow fever vaccination. The receptors were gathered from a man younger than 30 who received the YFV17D yellow fever vaccine.

This chain uses TRBV7-3 with TRBJ2-1, with D possibly TRBD2 on 6 matching bases. V lost 6 bases, J lost 2 bases, and 14 bases lay in between. Germline V lookup: CDR1 SGHTA, CDR2 FQGTGA. The CDR3 has 15 amino acids. DNA for the CDR3: TGTGCCAGCAGTTTAGGTAGCGGAACCTACAATGAGCAGTTCTTC. Protein sequence: CASSLGSGTYNEQFF.

This clonotype has more than one count but fewer than ten. This chain links TRBV5-1 with TRBJ2-7; the D gene could be TRBD1 or TRBD2 (6 bases each). The V end was cut by 0 bases, the J end by 4 bases, with 11 bases between. Germline V gene lookup returns CDR1 SGHRS and CDR2 YFSETQ. CDR3 length: 14 residues. This CDR3 is CASSLGGTFYEQYF. The CDR3 nucleotides are TGCGCCAGCAGCTTGGGCGGGACATTTTACGAGCAGTACTTC.

This clonotype appeared a few times. The V call is TRBV10-3, the J call TRBJ1-1; D is perhaps TRBD1 (6 bases). The CDR3 sequence is 14 residues long. Germline V gene data show CDR1 as ENHRY and CDR2 as SYGVKD. V lost 4 bases and J lost 0, with 9 bases in between. CDR3 region: CAISAGQMNTEAFF. As DNA, the CDR3 is TGTGCCATCAGTGCTGGACAGATGAACACTGAAGCTTTCTTT.

J is TRBJ2-7 and V is TRBV2, with D unresolved. CDR3 length: 12 amino acids. The germline V gene has CDR1 SNHLY and CDR2 FYNNEI. Trimming took off 3 bases at V and 3 bases at J, with 6 bases between the two ends. The CDR3 region has the DNA TGTGCCAGCAGTGACCGCGACTACGAGCAGTACTTC. Translating gives CASSDRDYEQYF.

This clonotype was observed a few times. The V gene is TRBV29-1, the J gene TRBJ2-7; D uncertain. Germline V gene lookup returns CDR1 SQVTM and CDR2 ANQGSEA. CDR3 length equals 12 residues. Trimming removed 7 bases from V and 5 bases from J, with 15 bases in between. CDR3 nucleotide sequence: TGCAGCGCTAACTCAGGTACCAACGAGCAGTACTTC. As protein: CSANSGTNEQYF.

There are a few counts of this clonotype. The junction differs from germline at one of its ends, possibly a read error. CDR3 sequence: CASSPAAGISSEQYF. The CDR3 DNA follows: TGTGCCAGCAGCCCCGCGGCGGGCATTTCCTCCGAGCAGTACTTC. V usage is TRBV25-1 and J usage is TRBJ2-7; D possibly corresponds to TRBD2 (5 bases). Germline assignment: CDR1 MGHDK and CDR2 SYGVNS. The length of the CDR3 is 15 residues.

This clonotype appeared a few times. The chain employs TRBV19 and TRBJ2-7, with 7 bases identical to TRBD1. Germline V gene lookup returns CDR1 LNHDA and CDR2 SQIVND (reference sequence). The CDR3 is 15 amino acids. The J segment lost 5 bases and the V segment lost 7 bases, leaving 14 bases of the junction unmatched. CDR3 coding DNA: TGTGCCAGTAAGGAGGAGACAGGGATTGGCGACGAGCAGTACTTC. The encoded protein is CASKEETGIGDEQYF.

A few counts support this clonotype. This chain links TRBV5-5 with TRBJ2-3, with 11 bases fitting TRBD1. V gave up 2 bases and J gave up 10 bases; unmatched junction bases: 9. The CDR3 length is 15 residues. CDR1 and CDR2 (germline): SGHKS, YYEKEE (reference sequence). CDR3 coding DNA: TGTGCCAGCAGCTTAGGGGACAGGGGGAATGTGCCGCAGTATTTT. This codes for CASSLGDRGNVPQYF.

The chain employs TRBV5-6 and TRBJ2-1, with TRBD2 matching over 12 bases. Germline CDR1 SGHDT, CDR2 YYEEEE. The CDR3 consists of 16 residues. The V and J ends lost 0 bases and 4 bases, in that order; junction bases with no gene match: 2. CDR3 bases: TGTGCCAGCAGCTTGGGACTAGCGGGGGTGTACAATGAGCAGTTCTTC. This sequence encodes CASSLGLAGVYNEQFF.

The rearrangement joins TRBV6-1 to TRBJ1-6; D uncertain. Germline-derived CDR1 and CDR2 are MNHNS and SASEGT. The ends were cut back, 6 bases at V and 10 bases at J, with 16 bases in the middle. The CDR3 covers 14 residues. The CDR3 bases are TGTGCCAGCAGCCACGGGGAGGGTAGCTCACCCCTCCACTTT. Its translation is CASSHGEGSSPLHF.

This clonotype was seen a few times. J is TRBJ2-1 and V is TRBV4-3; TRBD2 matches 8 bases. V gave up 1 base and J gave up 0 bases; unmatched junction bases: 8. Germline CDR1 reads LGHNA; CDR2 reads YSLEER. This CDR3 has 18 amino acids. CDR3 protein: CASSQVSTSVSSYNEQFF. For the CDR3, the DNA is TGCGCCAGCAGCCAAGTTTCGACTAGCGTAAGCTCCTACAATGAGCAGTTCTTC.

The chain couples TRBV7-3 to TRBJ2-6; 7 bases are a match to TRBD1. This CDR3 spans 19 amino acids. Germline V gives CDR1 SGHTA, CDR2 FQGTGA. V gave up 5 bases and J gave up 4 bases; unmatched junction bases: 17. CDR3 sequence reads: CASSPVGTDPLRGANVLTF. In nucleotides, the CDR3 is TGTGCCAGCAGCCCAGTGGGGACAGACCCCCTGCGGGGGGCCAACGTCCTGACTTTC.

This clonotype has a handful of counts. This chain joins TRBV11-2 and TRBJ1-6, with D possibly matching TRBD1 (5 bases). CDR3 size: 18 residues. CDR1 is SGHAT, CDR2 FQNNGV, per germline. Trimming stripped 4 bases from V and 1 base from J, with 17 bases between. CDR3 region: CASSSPQGLSSYNSPLHF. DNA of the CDR3: TGTGCCAGCAGCTCGCCCCAGGGTCTAAGTTCCTATAATTCACCCCTCCACTTT.

The genes are TRBV7-6 and TRBJ2-1; TRBD2 aligns across 8 bases. There are 15 residues in the CDR3. CDR1 and CDR2 from the germline V gene are SGHVS and FNYEAQ. V dropped 5 bases and J dropped 4; count of bases not matched to a gene: 7. The CDR3 DNA reads TGTGCCAGCAGCCGAGTAGCGGGGCAGTACAATGAGCAGTTCTTC. As protein: CASSRVAGQYNEQFF.

This clonotype was found many times. V gene TRBV19 combines with J gene TRBJ2-1; 10 positions agree with TRBD1. Trimming removed 3 bases from V and 5 bases from J; junction bases left unmatched: 7. The CDR3 has 16 residues. CDR1 is LNHDA, CDR2 SQIVND, per germline (reference sequence). DNA of the CDR3: TGTGCCAGTAGTATCCGACAGGGGGCGCTTCACAATGAGCAGTTCTTC. It specifies CASSIRQGALHNEQFF. Drawing the rest from reference TRBV19 and TRBJ2-1, the complete variable domain is DGGITQSPKYLFRKEGQNVTLSCEQNLNHDAMYWYRQDPGQGLRLIYYSQIVNDFQKGDIAEGYSVSREKKESFPLTVTSAQKNPTAFYLCASSIRQGALHNEQFFGPGTRLTVL.

This clonotype was seen more than once but under ten times. This sequence joins TRBV7-9 and TRBJ2-1; D gene uncertain. The germline gives CDR1 SEHNR, CDR2 FQNEAQ (reference sequence). The CDR3 extends over 14 amino acids. V shed 0 bases and J shed 5 bases, with 8 bases lying between them. The CDR3 sequence: CASSLASSDNEQFF. The CDR3 nucleotides read TGTGCCAGCAGCTTAGCCTCCAGCGACAATGAGCAGTTCTTC.

This clonotype appeared a few times. This chain joins TRBV19 and TRBJ2-2; a weak D match, TRBD1 (6 bases). Deletions cut 7 bases from V and 4 bases from J, with 19 bases between. The CDR3 has 16 residues. CDR1 and CDR2 from the germline V gene are LNHDA and SQIVND (reference sequence). The CDR3, as DNA: TGTGCCAGTACCCCCAAGGGGGTCATGAGCACCGGGGAGCTGTTTTTT. Translated, it gives CASTPKGVMSTGELFF. The full variable domain, rest sourced from reference TRBV19 and TRBJ2-2, is DGGITQSPKYLFRKEGQNVTLSCEQNLNHDAMYWYRQDPGQGLRLIYYSQIVNDFQKGDIAEGYSVSREKKESFPLTVTSAQKNPTAFYLCASTPKGVMSTGELFFGEGSRLTVL.

This clonotype appeared a few times. The chain recombines TRBV7-9 with TRBJ2-1; 10 bases agree with TRBD1. The V gene end was trimmed by 4 bases and the J gene end by 7 bases; junction bases not matched to a gene: 4. Germline CDR1 is SEHNR and CDR2 is FQNEAQ (reference sequence). This CDR3 region has 14 residues. The CDR3 sequence: CASSYRTGGNEQFF. In DNA, the CDR3 is TGTGCCAGCAGCTATAGGACAGGGGGGAATGAGCAGTTCTTC. The full variable domain, with the rest looked up from reference TRBV7-9 and TRBJ2-1, is DTGVSQNPRHKITKRGQNVTFRCDPISEHNRLYWYRQTLGQGPEFLTYFQNEAQLEKSRLLSDRFSAERPKGSFSTLEIQRTEQGDSAMYLCASSYRTGGNEQFFGPGTRLTVL.

The chain employs TRBV12-3 or TRBV12-4 and TRBJ1-2; no clear D gene. The CDR3 spans 14 residues. Trimming took off 6 bases at V and 0 bases at J, with 11 bases between the two ends. The CDR3 DNA follows: TGTGCCAGCAGCCAGTTTACGTCTAACTATGGCTACACCTTC. Residues: CASSQFTSNYGYTF.

Remarks on this clonotype: Mismatch with germline at one junction end may stem from a read error. V usage is TRBV19 and J usage is TRBJ1-5; D is unresolved. This CDR3 comprises 16 residues. Germline CDR1 is LNHDA and CDR2 is SQIVND (reference sequence). The CDR3 is CASTLDSGYSNQLQHF. The CDR3 region has the DNA TGTGCCAGTACCCTCGACTCGGGGTATAGCAATCAGCTCCAGCATTTT.

The chain joins TRBV3-1 to TRBJ2-7; D might be TRBD1 (5 bases). The CDR3 has 15 amino acids. V lost 1 base and J lost 1, with 11 bases in between. Per the germline V gene, CDR1 is LGHDT and CDR2 is YNNKEL (reference sequence). CDR3 protein: CASSQGLAGSYEQYF. DNA for the CDR3: TGTGCCAGCAGCCAAGGGCTGGCAGGGTCCTACGAGCAGTACTTC.

This clonotype was counted a few times. V usage is TRBV29-1 and J usage is TRBJ2-5, with 9 bases identical to TRBD1. The V segment lost 6 bases and the J segment 1 base; nucleotides outside the gene matches: 3. CDR3 length: 13 residues. Germline values: CDR1 SQVTM, CDR2 ANQGSEA. The CDR3 region has the DNA TGCAGCGTGGACAGGGGCCTCCAAGAGACCCAGTACTTC. As protein: CSVDRGLQETQYF.

This clonotype turned up a few times. This sequence joins TRBV21-1 and TRBJ2-2; the table calls TRBD2, which could not be checked here. TRBV21-1 counts as a pseudogene. The CDR3 is made up of 16 amino acids. The CDR3 DNA is TGTGCCAGCAGCAGTAGGGTCCACCGGCTAACCGGGGAGCTGTTTTTT. Amino acids: CASSSRVHRLTGELFF.